The following is a TCR beta chain sequence with its context. At one of its ends the junction is not consistent with the germline gene, which may arise from a read error. This specimen belongs to a study of CD8+ T cells in alopecia areata. Indicated treatment: oral pan-JAK inhibitor, 5-10 mg twice daily. The sequencing template was cDNA reverse transcribed from extracted RNA. The protocol was immunoSEQ multiplex PCR, while the TCRdb copy is restricted to in-frame clones and leaves out a portion. The sample records approximately 200,000 clones, about 60% being singletons. The CDR3 consists of 19 residues. Germline V lookup: CDR1 LGHNA, CDR2 YNFKEQ.

The chain carries TRBV4-2 and TRBJ2-1; 11 bases are shared with TRBD2. The input for sequencing was CD4+ T cells sorted from blood, taken at week 4, from a patient treated with tofacitinib. The receptor's source is a human donor with alopecia areata. The CDR3 bases are TGTGCCAGCAGGCCAGGGGTAGCGGGGGGGCTCCCCTCCCACAATGAGCAGTTCTTC. Translation: CASRPGVAGGLPSHNEQFF.